A selection of T cell receptor beta chains follows, all from one sample in a study of identical twins. One entry per CDR3 protein, called by TCRdb with MiXCR from the 5' RACE reads. Of 1,800,000 or so distinct CDR3 sequences listed, about 31% are singletons. The sample comprised cord blood. The origin of the receptors is a newborn girl in good health. Each CDR3 is given with its conserved first and last residue. D genes are given only for firm matches. Clone size appears in some rows only: once, few, many, or a class for an expanded clone.

V	size	D	J	DNA	CDR3
TRBV5-1	few	.	TRBJ1-6	TGCGCCAGCAGCTGGAGATCCTATAATTCACCCCTCCACTTT	CASSWRSYNSPLHF
TRBV2	.	.	TRBJ1-1	TGTGCCAGCAGGAACGAAGGGGTAAGCTCTGAAGCTTTCTTT	CASRNEGVSSEAFF
TRBV3-1	few	.	TRBJ1-6	TGTGCCAGCAGCCAAGGAAGAGGGGCGAATTCACCCCTCCACTTT	CASSQGRGANSPLHF
TRBV20-1	.	TRBD2	TRBJ2-7	TGCAGTGCTAGGGGGCTAGCGGCTTACGATGAGCAGTACTTC	CSARGLAAYDEQYF
TRBV18	.	.	TRBJ1-4	TGTGCCAGCTCGTCCGAGCCTGACAGTTTCCCCGCAACTAATGAAAAACTGTTTTTT	CASSSEPDSFPATNEKLFF
TRBV24-1	few	.	TRBJ2-7	TGTGCCACCAGTGATTTGCGCGGGAACCCCAATGAGCAGTACTTC	CATSDLRGNPNEQYF
TRBV3-1	.	TRBD2	TRBJ2-1	TGTGCCAGCAGCCAAGTCCTTAGCGGGGGGGGGTACAATGAGCAGTTCTTC	CASSQVLSGGGYNEQFF
TRBV20-1	.	.	TRBJ2-7	TGCAGTGCTAGAGATAGGCGGGCAAGCTCCTACGAGCAGTACTTC	CSARDRRASSYEQYF
TRBV10-3	few	.	TRBJ2-1	TGTGCCATCAGTGAGTCGAGTTTGCGCACCTACAATGAGCAGTTCTTC	CAISESSLRTYNEQFF
TRBV5-1	.	TRBD2	TRBJ2-2	TGCGCCAGCAGCTTTACCAGCGGGGGAGCGAACACCGGGGAGCTGTTTTTT	CASSFTSGGANTGELFF
TRBV20-1	many	.	TRBJ2-1	TGCAGTGCTAGGGGATTACTAAGAATTAATGAGCAGTTCTTC	CSARGLLRINEQFF
TRBV20-1	.	.	TRBJ2-7	TGCAGTGCTACCGACTACTCCTACGAGCAGTACTTC	CSATDYSYEQYF
TRBV4-1	.	.	TRBJ1-5	TGCGCCAGCAGCGCAGGACGGTTAGGGAATCAGCCCCAGCATTTT	CASSAGRLGNQPQHF
TRBV5-1	.	.	TRBJ2-5	TGCGCCAGCAGCTTGGGTTCAGGACAGCAAGAGACCCAGTACTTC	CASSLGSGQQETQYF
TRBV24-1	.	TRBD2	TRBJ2-1	TGTGCCACCAGTGAAGGCGGGGGGCCCGTTAGGGAGAATGAGCAGTTCTTC	CATSEGGGPVRENEQFF
TRBV4-2	few	.	TRBJ2-5	TGTGCCAGCAGCCAAGATCAAGCCGGGCAAGAGACCCAGTACTTC	CASSQDQAGQETQYF
TRBV12-3/TRBV12-4	.	TRBD2	TRBJ2-5	TGTGCCAGCAGTTTATGGGTAGCGGGGGGCCAAGAGACCCAGTACTTC	CASSLWVAGGQETQYF
TRBV5-6	once	.	TRBJ2-3	TGTGCCAGCAGCGCGACTAGACGCACAGATACGCAGTATTTT	CASSATRRTDTQYF
TRBV27	few	.	TRBJ1-1	TGTGCCAGCAGCCCCGGCTTAACAATGAACACTGAAGCTTTCTTT	CASSPGLTMNTEAFF
TRBV12-3/TRBV12-4	few	TRBD1	TRBJ1-4	TGTGCCAGCAGTTTATCGACAGGGGGCGGGGAAAAACTGTTTTTT	CASSLSTGGGEKLFF
TRBV7-9	.	TRBD1	TRBJ2-7	TGTGCCAGCAGCGGGACAGCCCGTCCGCGCTCTTACGAGCAGTACTTC	CASSGTARPRSYEQYF
TRBV5-1	few	.	TRBJ1-1	TGCGCCAGCAGCTTGGTGGCGACGATGAACACTGAAGCTTTCTTT	CASSLVATMNTEAFF
TRBV27	few	.	TRBJ2-3	TGTGCCAGCAGTTTCAGGCAGGGCCGCACAGATACGCAGTATTTT	CASSFRQGRTDTQYF
TRBV29-1	few	.	TRBJ2-3	TGCAGCGTTGGGCATGGACCCTCAGATACGCAGTATTTT	CSVGHGPSDTQYF
TRBV7-2	many	.	TRBJ2-5	TGTGCCAGCAGCTTAGAGCTAGCGGAGACCCAGTACTTC	CASSLELAETQYF
TRBV28	.	.	TRBJ1-2	TGTGCCAGCAGCCATCAACAGGGTTTGTTCGCTGGCTACACCTTC	CASSHQQGLFAGYTF
TRBV11-2	.	.	TRBJ2-7	TGTGCCAGCAGCTTAACCCGACTAGAATCCTACGAGCAGTACTTC	CASSLTRLESYEQYF
TRBV10-3	.	.	TRBJ1-2	TGTGCCATCAGTGACTATGGAGCTAACTATGGCTACACCTTC	CAISDYGANYGYTF
TRBV7-9	.	.	TRBJ2-3	TGTGCCAGCAGCTTAGCGTGGGGTTCCACAGATACGCAGTATTTT	CASSLAWGSTDTQYF
TRBV29-1	.	TRBD1	TRBJ2-7	TGCAGGGCCGGGGACAGGGGATCACGCGAGCAGTACTTC	CRAGDRGSREQYF
TRBV2	few	.	TRBJ2-1	TGTGCCAGCACCGTGGGGGGCGGGGGATTCTACAATGAGCAGTTCTTC	CASTVGGGGFYNEQFF
TRBV19	.	TRBD1	TRBJ1-1	TGTGCCAGTAGCGACAGGGGCCAAAACACTGTAGCTTTCTTT	CASSDRGQNTVAFF